The 24 T cell receptor beta chains below come from one sample, sequenced in a study of blood T cell repertoires in COVID-19. Assay used: immunoSEQ multiplex PCR; TCRdb lists only in-frame clones, some missing. Of 40,000 to 45,000 clones in the sample, less than 70% were seen once. Input material: peripheral blood. The receptors were gathered from a man at least 80 years old with acute or convalescent COVID-19.

This clone has only a few counts. The chain carries TRBV27 and TRBJ2-6, with D possibly being TRBD2 (5 bases). CDR3 length: 15 amino acids. The ends were cut back, 6 bases at V and 0 bases at J, with 9 bases in the middle. From germline, CDR1 is MNHEY and CDR2 SMNVEV (reference sequence). The CDR3: CASRPGVSGANVLTF. The CDR3 nucleotides read TGTGCCAGCAGGCCCGGGGTCTCTGGGGCCAACGTCCTGACTTTC. The full variable domain, rest sourced from reference TRBV27 and TRBJ2-6, is EAQVTQNPRYLITVTGKKLTVTCSQNMNHEYMSWYRQDPGLGLRQIYYSMNVEVTDKGDVPEGYKVSRKEKRNFPLILESPSPNQTSLYFCASRPGVSGANVLTFGAGSRLTVL.

Comments on this clone: One end of the junction is discordant with germline, which a read error may explain. The chain links TRBV7-7 to TRBJ2-1, with 8 bases identical to TRBD1. The CDR3 runs 15 residues. Per the germline V gene, CDR1 is SSHAT and CDR2 is FNYEAQ (reference sequence). The CDR3 protein is CASSYGQGPQYEQFF. The CDR3 region has the DNA TGTGCTAGCAGCTACGGACAGGGCCCCCAATATGAGCAGTTCTTC.

In this sample, this clone turned up once. The chain links TRBV5-8 to TRBJ2-1, with 7 bases aligning to TRBD1. The CDR3 covers 13 residues. The germline V gene has CDR1 SGHTS and CDR2 YDEGEE. Unmatched junction bases numbered 6, after V lost 4 bases and J lost 8 bases. The CDR3 sequence is CASSLDRDDEQFF. As DNA, the CDR3 is TGTGCCAGCAGCCTAGACAGGGACGATGAGCAGTTCTTC.

This clone was counted between two and nine times. This sequence joins TRBV19 and TRBJ1-5; tentatively, D is TRBD1 (6 bases). V was trimmed by 3 bases and J by 0 bases, leaving 15 bases between them. Germline loops: CDR1 LNHDA, CDR2 SQIVND (reference sequence). The CDR3 loop spans 17 amino acids. CDR3 sequence reads: CASSMGDTILSNQPQHF. In DNA form, the CDR3 reads TGTGCCAGTAGTATGGGGGACACTATACTTAGCAATCAGCCCCAGCATTTT.

This chain connects TRBV29-1 to TRBJ1-2; D might be TRBD1 (6 bases). This CDR3 spans 14 amino acids. The germline V gene has CDR1 SQVTM and CDR2 ANQGSEA. V was cut by 5 bases and J by 1 base, with 14 bases left in between. Written as DNA, the CDR3 is TGCAGCGTTAACCCCAACAGGGATAACTATGGCTACACCTTC. It codes for CSVNPNRDNYGYTF. The variable domain in full, completed from reference TRBV29-1 and TRBJ1-2, reads SAVISQKPSRDICQRGTSLTIQCQVDSQVTMMFWYRQQPGQSLTLIATANQGSEATYESGFVIDKFPISRPNLTFSTLTVSNMSPEDSSIYLCSVNPNRDNYGYTFGSGTRLTVV.

This clone appeared a few times. The rearrangement joins TRBV6-4 to TRBJ2-1; 8 bases are shared with TRBD1. V shed 6 bases, J shed 3 bases, and the junction held 13 bases outside the gene matches. Germline assignment: CDR1 MRHNA and CDR2 SNTAGT. The CDR3 length is 17 residues. The CDR3 nucleotides read TGTGCCAGCAGCGCGCGTGTGAGGACAGGGAACTACAATGAGCAGTTCTTC. Amino acids: CASSARVRTGNYNEQFF.

This clone was found a few times. CDR3 nucleotide sequence: TGTGCCAGCAGCTTAACGCAGGCGTACGAGCAGTACTTC. Protein: CASSLTQAYEQYF. The chain joins TRBV5-6 to TRBJ2-7; D call uncertain. The germline V gene encodes CDR1 SGHDT and CDR2 YYEEEE. The CDR3 is 13 residues long. V lost 2 bases and J lost 4, with 10 bases in between.

Only a few counts were recorded for this clone. V usage is TRBV5-6 and J usage is TRBJ1-2; TRBD1 might be the D (6 bases). The CDR3 length is 12 residues. V was trimmed by 0 bases and J by 8 bases, leaving 8 bases between them. In germline, CDR1 is SGHDT, CDR2 YYEEEE. The CDR3 protein is CASSLVGAGYTF. CDR3 nucleotides: TGTGCCAGCAGCTTGGTGGGGGCAGGCTACACCTTC.

CDR3 residues: CASSTQGHTEAFF. The CDR3 nucleotides read TGTGCCAGCAGTACTCAGGGGCACACTGAAGCTTTCTTT. The rearrangement joins TRBV6-5 to TRBJ1-1; TRBD1 might be the D (6 bases). The ends were cut back, 5 bases at V and 3 bases at J, with 10 bases in the middle. Germline V lookup: CDR1 MNHEY, CDR2 SVGAGI. The CDR3 consists of 13 residues.

V is TRBV30 and J is TRBJ1-2; D not certain. This CDR3 region has 12 residues. V lost 3 bases to trimming and J lost 4 bases, with 9 bases between them. Germline V gene sequence: CDR1 GTSNPN, CDR2 SVGIG (reference sequence). CDR3 residues: CAWRLPGYGYTF. CDR3 in DNA: TGTGCCTGGAGACTACCCGGCTATGGCTACACCTTC.

The CDR3 nucleotides read TGCAGCGCCAACGGACTAGCGGAAAGCACAGATACGCAGTATTTT. Its protein is CSANGLAESTDTQYF. This rearrangement joins TRBV29-1 to TRBJ2-3; TRBD2 aligns across 10 bases. Germline assignment: CDR1 SQVTM and CDR2 ANQGSEA. The J segment lost 0 bases and the V segment lost 7 bases, leaving 7 bases of the junction unmatched. This CDR3 has 15 residues.

The chain is built from TRBV27 and TRBJ1-3; TRBD1 matches at 7 bases. The CDR3 consists of 15 residues. Germline CDR1 and CDR2: MNHEY and SMNVEV (reference sequence). The ends lost 3 bases at V and 0 bases at J; junction bases unmatched: 2. CDR3 in DNA: TGTGCCAGCAGTTTGCAGGGGGACTCTGGAAACACCATATATTTT. Translating it yields CASSLQGDSGNTIYF.

The sample holds a few counts of this clone. CDR3 DNA: TGTGCCAGTACTGGCGGCTATGGCTACACCTTC. Protein: CASTGGYGYTF. The chain combines TRBV6-5 with TRBJ1-2; D is undetermined. The CDR3 consists of 11 residues. V dropped 9 bases and J dropped 4 bases, with 9 bases sitting between them. The germline gives CDR1 MNHEY, CDR2 SVGAGI.

This sequence joins TRBV3-1 (or the pseudogene TRBV3-2) and TRBJ2-5; 9 nucleotides match TRBD2. The V and J ends lost 0 bases and 5 bases, in that order; junction bases with no gene match: 10. Germline V gene lookup returns CDR1 LGHDT and CDR2 YNNKEL (reference sequence). This CDR3 has 17 amino acids. CDR3 sequence (DNA): TGTGCCAGCAGCCAAGAGCCCCCTAGCGGGACGATCGAGACCCAGTACTTC. It specifies CASSQEPPSGTIETQYF.

This clone was detected only once. The sample has other DNA sequences that encode this CDR3 too. V gene TRBV5-1 combines with J gene TRBJ2-7, with a possible D match to TRBD1 (6 bases). V was clipped by 4 bases and J by 2 bases, with 13 bases between them. Germline CDR1 SGHRS, CDR2 YFSETQ. The CDR3 extends over 14 amino acids. CDR3 nucleotides: TGCGCCAGCAGCCCGGACAGAGTCCCCTACGAGCAGTACTTC. Translating gives CASSPDRVPYEQYF.

CDR3 coding DNA: TGTGCCAGCACCCGGGACAGGGGTCCTGAGACCCAGTACTTC. Translated, it gives CASTRDRGPETQYF. The chain is built from TRBV28 and TRBJ2-5, with 10 positions matching TRBD1. Germline lookup yields CDR1 MDHEN and CDR2 SYDVKM. Trimming cost V 7 bases and J 5 bases; bases outside gene matches: 7. This CDR3 contains 14 residues.

This clone was seen more than once but under ten times. The gene calls are TRBV7-9 and TRBJ1-1; D is unresolved. There are 12 residues in the CDR3. Germline CDR1 and CDR2: SEHNR and FQNEAQ (reference sequence). Trimming removed 5 bases at V and 8 bases at J, with 12 bases between. CDR3 loop: CASSPDRIEAFF. The CDR3 region has the DNA TGTGCCAGCAGCCCTGATAGAATCGAAGCTTTCTTT.

The CDR3 protein is CATSAGGNGIKENEQFF. The CDR3 region has the DNA TGTGCCACCAGTGCCGGGGGGAATGGGATCAAAGAAAATGAGCAGTTCTTC. V is TRBV24-1 and J is TRBJ2-1, with 7 bases that match TRBD2. Per germline, CDR1 KGHDR and CDR2 SFDVKD. The V segment lost 5 bases and the J segment 7 bases; nucleotides outside the gene matches: 16. CDR3 size: 17 residues.

The chain is built from TRBV6-2 or TRBV6-3 and TRBJ1-2; 9 bases fit TRBD1. V trimming: 5 bases; J trimming: 6 bases; junction bases outside the gene matches: 4. This CDR3 is built from 13 residues. Per germline, CDR1 MNHEY and CDR2 SVGEGT. CDR3 amino acids: CASSDRGNDGYTF. In DNA, the CDR3 is TGTGCCAGCAGTGACAGGGGGAATGATGGCTACACCTTC.

The chain joins TRBV3-1 (or the pseudogene TRBV3-2) to TRBJ1-4, with D unresolved. V lost 10 bases to trimming and J lost 8 bases, with 8 bases between them. Germline CDR1 is LGHDT and CDR2 is YNNKEL (reference sequence). The CDR3 contains 10 residues. The CDR3 DNA sequence: TGTGCCACTCAGTCCGAAAAACTGTTTTTT. It is translated as CATQSEKLFF.

The CDR3 sequence is CASRDTNRGTDTQYF. The CDR3 nucleotides read TGTGCCAGCAGAGATACAAACAGGGGAACAGATACGCAGTATTTT. The chain uses TRBV13 and TRBJ2-3; 7 bases align to TRBD1. This CDR3 is built from 15 residues. V lost 6 bases and J lost 3; bases outside the gene matches: 9. Germline V CDR1 and CDR2: PRHDT, FYEKMQ (reference sequence).

The chain combines TRBV3-1 (or the pseudogene TRBV3-2) with TRBJ1-2; TRBD1 is a possible D gene (6 bases). The CDR3 consists of 14 residues. The germline CDR1 and CDR2 sequences are LGHDT and YNNKEL (reference sequence). V lost 2 bases and J 8 bases, leaving 15 bases between the germline ends. CDR3: CASSQRGGARGYTF. In DNA form, the CDR3 reads TGTGCCAGCAGCCAACGCGGGGGGGCTCGGGGCTACACCTTC.

J is TRBJ1-2 and V is TRBV5-1, with 12 bases fitting TRBD1. Germline V lookup: CDR1 SGHRS, CDR2 YFSETQ. The CDR3 spans 17 residues. The junction had 11 bases not matched to a gene; V was cut back by 3 bases and J by 5 bases. The CDR3 is CASSSTGTGGVRYGYTF. The CDR3 DNA follows: TGCGCCAGCAGCTCCACCGGGACAGGGGGCGTTCGTTATGGCTACACCTTC.

This chain uses TRBV18 with TRBJ2-5; 9 bases fit TRBD2. Trimming cost V 6 bases and J 2 bases; bases outside gene matches: 7. The CDR3 sequence is 15 residues long. Germline assignment: CDR1 KGHSH and CDR2 LQKENI. The CDR3: CASSQRLAVQETQYF. In DNA, the CDR3 is TGTGCCAGCTCTCAGAGACTAGCGGTTCAAGAGACCCAGTACTTC.